This passage covers 18 T cell receptor beta chains from one sample sequenced in a study of OX40 agonist ivuxolimab in advanced cancers. Library preparation employed the immunoSEQ multiplex PCR assay. TCRdb limited this immuneACCESS table to in-frame rearrangements with V and J called. A share of clones is missing; checked studies link under half to unresolved V genes, and the rest is unexplained. In all, the sample holds some 80,000 clones, and 85% to 90% of those were seen once. Jointly, the top ten make up 0.45% to 0.7% of the sample. Source: CD4+ or CD8+ T cells sorted from blood, taken in a trial of the OX40 agonist ivuxolimab. The receptors shown here come from an adult with an advanced solid tumor such as melanoma, head and neck, liver or kidney cancer.

The V gene is TRBV19, the J gene TRBJ2-1; a possible D gene is TRBD2 (6 bases). There are 14 residues in the CDR3. The germline CDR1 and CDR2 sequences are LNHDA and SQIVND (reference sequence). Trimming pared 5 bases from V and 6 bases from J, leaving 14 bases between. CDR3 nucleotide sequence: TGTGCCAGTAGTCTACGGGGGTCGGTCAATGAGCAGTTCTTC. Amino acids: CASSLRGSVNEQFF.

This chain connects TRBV2 to TRBJ2-7, with D possibly matching TRBD2 (5 bases). V lost 4 bases and J lost 2, with 12 bases in between. There are 14 residues in the CDR3. Germline assignment: CDR1 SNHLY and CDR2 FYNNEI. CDR3 sequence (DNA): TGTGCCAGCAGTGGGAGACTACTACCCTACGAGCAGTACTTC. It translates to CASSGRLLPYEQYF.

The chain has TRBV25-1 and TRBJ2-5, with no clear D. With 0 bases removed from V and 5 bases from J, the gap between germline ends came to 7 bases. Germline V gene sequence: CDR1 MGHDK, CDR2 SYGVNS. The CDR3 length is 13 residues. The CDR3 DNA follows: TGTGCCAGCAGTGAATACGGGTGGGAGACCCAGTACTTC. Translation: CASSEYGWETQYF.

V usage is TRBV2 and J usage is TRBJ2-3; TRBD2 matches at 14 bases. Trimming at V came to 6 bases and at J to 0 bases, leaving 2 bases not matched to a gene. The CDR3 contains 16 residues. Germline CDR1 and CDR2: SNHLY and FYNNEI. The CDR3 loop is CASRRTSGRSTDTQYF. As DNA, the CDR3 is TGTGCCAGCAGACGGACTAGCGGGAGGAGCACAGATACGCAGTATTTT.

The chain carries TRBV7-2 and TRBJ2-7, with D perhaps matching TRBD2 (6 bases). Germline values: CDR1 SGHTA, CDR2 FQGNSA. Deletions cut 4 bases from V and 1 base from J, with 14 bases between. The CDR3 is 15 amino acids. The CDR3 region has the DNA TGTGCCAGCAGCTCCAGCCGGGACTTATCCTACGAGCAGTACTTC. This encodes CASSSSRDLSYEQYF.

This chain joins TRBV5-1 and TRBJ2-5; TRBD1 is a possible D gene (6 bases). Germline CDR1 is SGHRS and CDR2 is YFSETQ. The CDR3 has 15 residues. V was cut by 0 bases and J by 2 bases, with 11 bases left in between. The CDR3 bases are TGCGCCAGCAGCTTGGGCAGGGGCTATCAAGAGACCCAGTACTTC. Translated: CASSLGRGYQETQYF.

The rearrangement links TRBV4-1 to TRBJ1-3; 9 bases are a match to TRBD1. Germline loops: CDR1 MGHRA, CDR2 YSYEKL. There are 14 residues in the CDR3. After removal of 2 bases from V and 7 bases from J, the junction contained 3 bases not matched to a gene. The CDR3 bases are TGCGCCAGCAGCCAAACAGGGGGCCTGAACACCATATATTTT. As protein: CASSQTGGLNTIYF.

The V and J genes are TRBV11-2 and TRBJ2-3, with D maybe TRBD2 (6 bases). The CDR3 runs to 15 residues. The V end was cut by 3 bases, the J end by 6 bases, with 16 bases between. Germline V gene lookup returns CDR1 SGHAT and CDR2 FQNNGV. The CDR3 coding sequence is TGTGCCAGCAGCTTCTCGGGACTCCAACGGGATACGCAGTATTTT. Encoded protein: CASSFSGLQRDTQYF.

This clone was counted between two and nine times. J is TRBJ2-3 and V is TRBV2; 12 bases are a match to TRBD2. Germline trimming cut 5 bases from V and 6 bases from J; bases unmatched to any gene: 3. The CDR3 totals 14 residues. Germline CDR1 reads SNHLY; CDR2 reads FYNNEI. The CDR3 loop reads CASSSSGRGDTQYF. The DNA of the CDR3 is TGTGCCAGCAGTTCTAGCGGGAGGGGGGATACGCAGTATTTT.

V usage is TRBV6-6 and J usage is TRBJ2-7, with a possible D match to TRBD2 (6 bases). Per germline, CDR1 MNHNY and CDR2 SVGAGI (reference sequence). The CDR3 totals 13 residues. The germline V and J ends were trimmed by 7 bases and 4 bases, with 14 bases remaining between them. The CDR3 here is CASIKGLTYEQYF. The CDR3 DNA reads as TGTGCCAGCATCAAGGGACTGACTTACGAGCAGTACTTC.

This chain uses TRBV6-1 with TRBJ1-1; no firm D call. Germline V gene data show CDR1 as MNHNS and CDR2 as SASEGT. The CDR3 has 13 amino acids. V was trimmed by 7 bases and J by 2 bases, leaving 11 bases between them. DNA of the CDR3: TGTGCCAGCAAAGGGAGGGTTAACACTGAAGCTTTCTTT. Its protein is CASKGRVNTEAFF.

V is TRBV7-2 and J is TRBJ1-1; 10 bases line up with TRBD1. The CDR3 has 16 residues. J lost 4 bases, V lost 5 bases, and 10 bases had no gene match. The germline V gene has CDR1 SGHTA and CDR2 FQGNSA. The CDR3 sequence: CASSPQTGGGFTEAFF. CDR3 nucleotides: TGTGCCAGCAGCCCGCAGACAGGGGGCGGATTCACTGAAGCTTTCTTT.

For the CDR3, the DNA is TGTGCCAGCAGTGAAAGGGCCTATGGCTACACCTTC. Translating it yields CASSERAYGYTF. This chain links TRBV6-1 with TRBJ1-2; D is uncertain. V shed 2 bases and J shed 4 bases, with 5 bases lying between them. CDR1 is MNHNS and CDR2 is SASEGT in the germline V gene. CDR3 length equals 12 residues.

The V call is TRBV7-3, the J call TRBJ2-3; D is possibly TRBD1 (6 bases). CDR3 length equals 14 residues. V was trimmed by 3 bases and J by 5 bases, leaving 12 bases between them. Germline CDR1 reads SGHTA; CDR2 reads FQGTGA. As DNA, the CDR3 is TGTGCCAGCAGCTTGCAGGGGCTGGAAGATACGCAGTATTTT. It codes for CASSLQGLEDTQYF.

The rearrangement links TRBV11-2 to TRBJ2-1; D gene unclear. V lost 1 base to trimming and J lost 8 bases, with 9 bases between them. CDR1 is SGHAT and CDR2 is FQNNGV in the germline V gene. The CDR3 is made up of 13 amino acids. The CDR3 DNA reads TGTGCCAGCAGCTTAGTTGGCCCCGATGAGCAGTTCTTC. Translating it yields CASSLVGPDEQFF. The full variable domain, rest sourced from reference TRBV11-2 and TRBJ2-1, is EAGVAQSPRYKIIEKRQSVAFWCNPISGHATLYWYQQILGQGPKLLIQFQNNGVVDDSQLPKDRFSAERLKGVDSTLKIQPAKLEDSAVYLCASSLVGPDEQFFGPGTRLTVL.

The rearrangement links TRBV6-6 to TRBJ2-5; D is perhaps TRBD2 (5 bases). Germline lookup yields CDR1 MNHNY and CDR2 SVGAGI (reference sequence). The CDR3 is 13 residues long. V was shortened by 3 bases and J by 2 bases, with 7 bases between the two germline ends. CDR3 residues: CASSYGGQETQYF. The CDR3 bases are TGTGCCAGCAGTTATGGAGGACAAGAGACCCAGTACTTC.

The chain recombines TRBV9 with TRBJ1-6, with no clear D. CDR1 and CDR2 (germline): SGDLS, YYNGEE. The CDR3 extends over 14 amino acids. V lost 4 bases and J 10 bases, leaving 15 bases between the germline ends. CDR3 DNA: TGTGCCAGCAGCCCCTGGACCGAAGACTCACCCCTCCACTTT. This translates into CASSPWTEDSPLHF. The variable domain in full, with the rest retrieved from reference TRBV9 and TRBJ1-6, is DSGVTQTPKHLITATGQRVTLRCSPRSGDLSVYWYQQSLDQGLQFLIQYYNGEERAKGNILERFSAQQFPDLHSELNLSSLELGDSALYFCASSPWTEDSPLHFGNGTRLTVT.

The rearrangement uses TRBV2 and TRBJ2-7; TRBD2 aligns across 10 bases. V dropped 8 bases and J dropped 6; count of bases not matched to a gene: 10. The germline CDR1 and CDR2 sequences are SNHLY and FYNNEI. This CDR3 is built from 14 residues. CDR3 sequence reads: CASRERVAGGEQYF. DNA of the CDR3: TGTGCCAGCCGAGAAAGGGTAGCGGGAGGCGAGCAGTACTTC.